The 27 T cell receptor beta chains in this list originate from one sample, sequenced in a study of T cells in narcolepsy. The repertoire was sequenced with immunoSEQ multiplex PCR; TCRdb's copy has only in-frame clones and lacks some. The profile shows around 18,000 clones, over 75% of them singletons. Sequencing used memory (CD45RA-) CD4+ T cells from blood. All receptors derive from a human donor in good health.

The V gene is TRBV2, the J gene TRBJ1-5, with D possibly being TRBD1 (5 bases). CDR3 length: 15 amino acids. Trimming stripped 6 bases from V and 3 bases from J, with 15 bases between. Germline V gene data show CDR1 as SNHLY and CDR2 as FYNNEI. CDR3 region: CASRGGAAPNQPQHF. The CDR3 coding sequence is TGTGCCAGCAGGGGAGGGGCGGCACCCAATCAGCCCCAGCATTTT.

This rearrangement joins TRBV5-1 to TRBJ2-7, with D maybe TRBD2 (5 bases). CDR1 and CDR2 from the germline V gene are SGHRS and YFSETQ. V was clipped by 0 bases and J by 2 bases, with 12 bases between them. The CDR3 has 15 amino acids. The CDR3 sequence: CASSLALASTYEQYF. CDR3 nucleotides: TGCGCCAGCAGCTTGGCTCTAGCTTCCACCTACGAGCAGTACTTC. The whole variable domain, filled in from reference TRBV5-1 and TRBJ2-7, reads KAGVTQTPRYLIKTRGQQVTLSCSPISGHRSVSWYQQTPGQGLQFLFEYFSETQRNKGNFPGRFSGRQFSNSRSEMNVSTLELGDSALYLCASSLALASTYEQYFGPGTRLTVT.

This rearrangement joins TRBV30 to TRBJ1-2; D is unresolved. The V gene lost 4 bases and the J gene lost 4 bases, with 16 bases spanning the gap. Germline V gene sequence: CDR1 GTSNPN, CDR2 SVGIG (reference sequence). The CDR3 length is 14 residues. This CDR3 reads CAWTLGPSPYGYTF. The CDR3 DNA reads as TGTGCCTGGACGTTAGGACCTAGCCCCTATGGCTACACCTTC.

CDR3 amino acids: CAWRSMGYSSYEQYF. DNA for the CDR3: TGTGCCTGGAGGTCGATGGGGTATTCCTCCTACGAGCAGTACTTC. The chain has TRBV30 and TRBJ2-7, with unresolved D. V lost 3 bases, J lost 0 bases, and 15 bases lay in between. The CDR3 runs to 15 residues. Germline CDR1 and CDR2: GTSNPN and SVGIG (reference sequence).

The CDR3 sequence is CASSLADEQYF. In DNA, the CDR3 is TGTGCCAGCAGCTTAGCGGACGAGCAGTACTTC. The J gene is TRBJ2-5, the V gene TRBV11-3; no definite D call. The end of the DNA fits TRBJ2-7 better, so the J call may be wrong. The CDR3 covers 11 residues. Germline V gives CDR1 SGHNT, CDR2 YENEEA.

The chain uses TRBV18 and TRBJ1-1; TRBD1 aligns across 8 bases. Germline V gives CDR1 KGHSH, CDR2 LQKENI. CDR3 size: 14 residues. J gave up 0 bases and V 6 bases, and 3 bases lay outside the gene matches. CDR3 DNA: TGTGCCAGCTCCCCGGACAGGGTGAACACTGAAGCTTTCTTT. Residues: CASSPDRVNTEAFF.

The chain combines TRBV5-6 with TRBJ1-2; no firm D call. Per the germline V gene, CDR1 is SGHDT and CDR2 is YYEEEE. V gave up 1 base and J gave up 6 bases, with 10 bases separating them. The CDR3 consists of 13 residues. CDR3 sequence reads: CASSLSFGDGYTF. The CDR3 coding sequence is TGTGCCAGCAGCTTGTCCTTCGGGGATGGCTACACCTTC.

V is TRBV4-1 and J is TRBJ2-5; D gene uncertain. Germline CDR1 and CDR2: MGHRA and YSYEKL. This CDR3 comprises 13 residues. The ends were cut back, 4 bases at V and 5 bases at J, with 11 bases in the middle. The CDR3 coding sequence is TGCGCCAGCAGCCGTCTAGTAGGGGAGACCCAGTACTTC. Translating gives CASSRLVGETQYF.

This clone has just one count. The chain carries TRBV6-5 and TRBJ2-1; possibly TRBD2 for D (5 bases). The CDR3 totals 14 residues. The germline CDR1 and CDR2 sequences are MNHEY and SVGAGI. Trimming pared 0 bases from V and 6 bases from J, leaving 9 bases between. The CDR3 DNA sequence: TGTGCCAGCAGTTACTCTGACTACCTCAATGAGCAGTTCTTC. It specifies CASSYSDYLNEQFF.

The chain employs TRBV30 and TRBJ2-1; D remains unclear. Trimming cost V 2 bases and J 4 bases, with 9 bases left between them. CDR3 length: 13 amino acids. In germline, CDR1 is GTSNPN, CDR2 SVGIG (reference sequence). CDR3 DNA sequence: TGTGCCTGGAGTCCCAGTCTTTACAATGAGCAGTTCTTC. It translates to CAWSPSLYNEQFF.

The CDR3 protein is CASQGQGSEQYF. The CDR3 DNA follows: TGTGCCAGCCAGGGACAGGGTAGCGAGCAGTACTTC. V gene TRBV10-3 combines with J gene TRBJ2-5; 9 nucleotides agree with TRBD1. The DNA matches TRBJ2-7 better at its end, which makes the J call doubtful. Germline V CDR1 and CDR2: ENHRY, SYGVKD. The CDR3 length is 12 residues.

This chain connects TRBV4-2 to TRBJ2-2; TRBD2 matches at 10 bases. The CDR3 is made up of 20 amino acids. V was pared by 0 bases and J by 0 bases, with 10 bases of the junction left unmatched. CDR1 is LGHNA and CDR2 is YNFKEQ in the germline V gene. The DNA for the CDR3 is TGTGCCAGCAGCCAAGAAAAGGGGGGTAGCGGGAGGACGAACACCGGGGAGCTGTTTTTT. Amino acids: CASSQEKGGSGRTNTGELFF.

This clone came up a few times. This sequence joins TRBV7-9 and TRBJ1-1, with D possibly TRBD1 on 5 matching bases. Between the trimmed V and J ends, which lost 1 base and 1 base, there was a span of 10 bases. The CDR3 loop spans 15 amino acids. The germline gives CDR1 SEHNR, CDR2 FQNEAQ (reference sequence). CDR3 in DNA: TGTGCCAGCAGCTTAGTTTCAGGGAGGAACACTGAAGCTTTCTTT. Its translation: CASSLVSGRNTEAFF.

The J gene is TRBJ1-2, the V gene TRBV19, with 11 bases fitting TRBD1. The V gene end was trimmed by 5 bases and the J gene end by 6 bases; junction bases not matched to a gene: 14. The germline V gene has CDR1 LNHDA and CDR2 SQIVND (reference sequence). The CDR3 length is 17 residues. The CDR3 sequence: CASSSARDRGARNGYTF. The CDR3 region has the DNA TGTGCCAGTAGTTCTGCCCGGGACAGGGGGGCGAGAAATGGCTACACCTTC.

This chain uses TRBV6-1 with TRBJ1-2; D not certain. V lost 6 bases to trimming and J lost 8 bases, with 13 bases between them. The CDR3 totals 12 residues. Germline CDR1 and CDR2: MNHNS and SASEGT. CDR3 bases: TGTGCCAGCAGCGACCCTCCTTCCGGCTACACCTTC. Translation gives CASSDPPSGYTF.

The CDR3 coding sequence is TGCGCCAGCAGCTTCGCAGGGGGCACTGAAGCTTTCTTT. Protein: CASSFAGGTEAFF. The chain couples TRBV5-1 to TRBJ1-1; TRBD1 aligns across 7 bases. Trimming at V came to 2 bases and at J to 4 bases, leaving 2 bases not matched to a gene. The CDR3 is made up of 13 amino acids. Germline V gene lookup returns CDR1 SGHRS and CDR2 YFSETQ.

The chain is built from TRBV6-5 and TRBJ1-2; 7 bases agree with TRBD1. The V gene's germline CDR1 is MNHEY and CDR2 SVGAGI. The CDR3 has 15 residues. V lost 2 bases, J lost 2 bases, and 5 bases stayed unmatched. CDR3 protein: CASSYAPGQNYGYTF. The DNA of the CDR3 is TGTGCCAGCAGTTACGCTCCGGGACAGAACTATGGCTACACCTTC.

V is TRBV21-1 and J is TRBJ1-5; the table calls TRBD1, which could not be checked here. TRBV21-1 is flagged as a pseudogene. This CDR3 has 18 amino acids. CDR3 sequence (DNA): TGTGCCAGCAGCAAAGTCGCTCCAGGGGGCGCGAGCAATCAGCCCCAGCATTTT. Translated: CASSKVAPGGASNQPQHF.

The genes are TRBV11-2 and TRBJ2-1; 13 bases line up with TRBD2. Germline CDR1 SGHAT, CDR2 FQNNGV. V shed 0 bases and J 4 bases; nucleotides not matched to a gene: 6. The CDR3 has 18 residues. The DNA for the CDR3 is TGTGCCAGCAGCTTAGATCAGGGGGGACTAGCGGGATACAATGAGCAGTTCTTC. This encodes CASSLDQGGLAGYNEQFF.

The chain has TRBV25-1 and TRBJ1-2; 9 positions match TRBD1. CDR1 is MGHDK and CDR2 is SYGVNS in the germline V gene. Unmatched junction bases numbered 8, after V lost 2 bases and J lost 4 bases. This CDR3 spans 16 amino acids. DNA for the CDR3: TGTGCCAGCAGTGAAGCCCGCGGGACAGGGTCCTATGGCTACACCTTC. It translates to CASSEARGTGSYGYTF.

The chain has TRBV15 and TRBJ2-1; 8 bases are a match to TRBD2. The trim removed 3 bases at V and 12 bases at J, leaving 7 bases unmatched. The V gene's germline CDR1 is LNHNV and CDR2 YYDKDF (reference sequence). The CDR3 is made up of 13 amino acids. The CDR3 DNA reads TGTGCCACCAGCAGGGGGTTGCGGGGGGCGCAGTTCTTC. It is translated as CATSRGLRGAQFF. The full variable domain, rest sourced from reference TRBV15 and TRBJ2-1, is DAMVIQNPRYQVTQFGKPVTLSCSQTLNHNVMYWYQQKSSQAPKLLFHYYDKDFNNEADTPDNFQSRRPNTSFCFLDIRSPGLGDTAMYLCATSRGLRGAQFFGPGTRLTVL.

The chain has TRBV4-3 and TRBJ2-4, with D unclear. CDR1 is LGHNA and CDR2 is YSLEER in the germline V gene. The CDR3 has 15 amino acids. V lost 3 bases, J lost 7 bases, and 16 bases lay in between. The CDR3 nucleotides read TGCGCCAGCAGCCAGAGTCTGGGAAGAGGTAACATTCAGTACTTC. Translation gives CASSQSLGRGNIQYF.

The CDR3 loop reads CSVTTGLASEAFF. The CDR3 region has the DNA TGCAGCGTTACGACAGGGTTGGCTTCCGAAGCTTTCTTT. The chain uses TRBV29-1 and TRBJ1-1; 7 bases align to TRBD1. J lost 8 bases, V lost 5 bases, and 11 bases had no gene match. The CDR3 is made up of 13 amino acids. Looked up from germline, CDR1 is SQVTM and CDR2 is ANQGSEA.

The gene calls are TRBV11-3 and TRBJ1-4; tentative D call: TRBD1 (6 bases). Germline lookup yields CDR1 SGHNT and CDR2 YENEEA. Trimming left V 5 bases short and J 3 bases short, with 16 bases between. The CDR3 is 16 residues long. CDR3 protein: CASSHLGGQSNEKLFF. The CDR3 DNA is TGTGCCAGCAGCCACCTTGGGGGGCAATCTAATGAAAAACTGTTTTTT.

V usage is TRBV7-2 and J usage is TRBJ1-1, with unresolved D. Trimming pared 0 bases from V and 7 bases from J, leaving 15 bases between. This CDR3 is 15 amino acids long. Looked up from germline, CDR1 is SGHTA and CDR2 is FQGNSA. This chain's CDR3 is CASSLALRGWSEAFF. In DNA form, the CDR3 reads TGTGCCAGCAGCTTAGCGCTTCGTGGGTGGAGTGAAGCTTTCTTT.

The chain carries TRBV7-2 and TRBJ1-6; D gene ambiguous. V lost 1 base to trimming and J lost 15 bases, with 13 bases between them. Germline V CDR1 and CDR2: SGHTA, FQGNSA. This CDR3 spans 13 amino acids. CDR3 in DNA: TGTGCCAGCAGCTTAGAGGTCGGGCGGGACCTCCACTTT. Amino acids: CASSLEVGRDLHF. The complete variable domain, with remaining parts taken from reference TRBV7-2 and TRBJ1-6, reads GAGVSQSPSNKVTEKGKDVELRCDPISGHTALYWYRQSLGQGLEFLIYFQGNSAPDKSGLPSDRFSAERTGGSVSTLTIQRTQQEDSAVYLCASSLEVGRDLHFGNGTRLTVT.

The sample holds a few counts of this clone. The CDR3 region has the DNA TGTGCCAGCAGTGACCGGTGGGGAAACACCATATATTTT. Translating gives CASSDRWGNTIYF. The rearrangement uses TRBV6-1 and TRBJ1-3, with unresolved D. The germline V gene has CDR1 MNHNS and CDR2 SASEGT. This CDR3 comprises 13 residues. V was trimmed by 3 bases and J by 4 bases, leaving 7 bases between them.